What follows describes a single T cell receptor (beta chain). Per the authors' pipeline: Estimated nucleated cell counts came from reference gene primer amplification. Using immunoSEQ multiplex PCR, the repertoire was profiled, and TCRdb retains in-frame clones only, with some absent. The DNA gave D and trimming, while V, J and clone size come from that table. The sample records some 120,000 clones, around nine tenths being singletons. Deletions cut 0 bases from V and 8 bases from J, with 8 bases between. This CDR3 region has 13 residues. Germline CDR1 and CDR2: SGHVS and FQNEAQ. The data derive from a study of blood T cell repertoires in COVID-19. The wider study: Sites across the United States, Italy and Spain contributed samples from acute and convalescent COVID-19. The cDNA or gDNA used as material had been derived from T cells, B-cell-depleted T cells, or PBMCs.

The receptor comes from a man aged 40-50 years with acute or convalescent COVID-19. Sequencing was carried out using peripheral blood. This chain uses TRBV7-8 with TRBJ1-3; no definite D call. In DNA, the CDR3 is TGTGCCAGCAGCTTAGCCCGTCCGGACACCATATATTTT. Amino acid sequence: CASSLARPDTIYF. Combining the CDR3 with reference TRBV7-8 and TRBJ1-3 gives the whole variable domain GAGVSQSPRYKVAKRGQDVALRCDPISGHVSLFWYQQALGQGPEFLTYFQNEAQLDKSGLPSDRFFAERPEGSVSTLKIQRTQQEDSAVYLCASSLARPDTIYFGEGSWLTVV.